This T cell receptor (beta chain) is drawn from a study of regulatory T cells in long-lasting Graves disease. This clonotype was seen repeatedly, ten times or more. Its antigen is unknown. General study points: Under persistent disease, TRBV28, TRBJ1-2 and TRBJ2-5 were used preferentially. Accuracy may have been reduced by the small sample size.

Arm-PCR of CDR3 regions with iRepertoire HTBI primers generated TCR beta libraries. TCRdb analysed the multiplex PCR reads with MiXCR anew, one entry per CDR3 protein. The sample records a few hundred thousand distinct CDR3 sequences, roughly 24% being singletons. Time point meaning: persistent/refractory GD, antithyroid drugs over 5 years with positive TRAb. PBMC-extracted RNA yielded the TCR library. Patients of an endocrinology department in Xi'an, China, were included. In germline, CDR1 is MNHNS, CDR2 SASEGT. The CDR3 extends over 15 amino acids. Trimming cost V 6 bases and J 4 bases, with 15 bases left between them.

Sequences were derived from peripheral blood mononuclear cells (PBMCs), sampled when the disease was refractory, from a patient treated with antithyroid drugs. The TCR comes from a woman aged 40-49 years with Graves disease. V usage is TRBV6-1 and J usage is TRBJ1-4; D perhaps matches TRBD1 (5 bases). DNA of the CDR3: TGTGCCAGCAGCCCGACAGCGTTTGATAATGAAAAACTGTTTTTT. It encodes CASSPTAFDNEKLFF.